The 15 T cell receptor beta chains presented below share a single source sample, sequenced in a study of post-analysis software for immune sequencing data. Study findings and constraints: There were roughly 5 TRBV segments more frequent in patients than controls, and TRBV5-6, TRBV5-1 and TRBV20-1 were among them.

The antigens these receptors bind are not known. Prepared libraries of TCR beta cDNA carried unique molecular identifiers. MiXCR was run by TCRdb on the PCR reads, yielding one entry per CDR3 protein. This table holds 650,000 to 900,000 distinct CDR3 sequences, about half found once. Input material: blood. These TCRs come from a girl between 10 and 17 years old with multiple sclerosis.

The V gene is TRBV7-6, the J gene TRBJ2-1; no definite D call. The germline V gene has CDR1 SGHVS and CDR2 FNYEAQ. This CDR3 has 14 amino acids. Trimming cost V 4 bases and J 5 bases, with 12 bases left between them. CDR3: CASSSWTKNNEQFF. The CDR3 nucleotides read TGTGCCAGCAGCTCTTGGACCAAAAACAATGAGCAGTTCTTC. Variable domain in full (rest from reference TRBV7-6 and TRBJ2-1): GAGVSQSPRYKVTKRGQDVALRCDPISGHVSLYWYRQALGQGPEFLTYFNYEAQQDKSGLPNDRFSAERPEGSISTLTIQRTEQRDSAMYRCASSSWTKNNEQFFGPGTRLTVL.

The chain couples TRBV10-3 to TRBJ1-2; 11 positions match TRBD1. The CDR3 sequence is 12 residues long. V was clipped by 9 bases and J by 8 bases; unmatched bases: 5. Germline assignment: CDR1 ENHRY and CDR2 SYGVKD. The CDR3 protein is CAIGDRGRGYTF. The CDR3 nucleotides are TGTGCCATAGGGGACAGGGGGAGAGGCTACACCTTC.

The chain couples TRBV29-1 to TRBJ2-5; 9 bases are shared with TRBD1. The length of the CDR3 is 14 residues. With V trimmed by 3 bases and J by 11 bases, 13 bases remained unmatched. Germline loops: CDR1 SQVTM, CDR2 ANQGSEA. The CDR3 nucleotides are TGCAGCGTTGAGTTTGGGACAGGGCTCGATGTGCAGTACTTC. Translating it yields CSVEFGTGLDVQYF.

The chain employs TRBV7-9 and TRBJ2-1; D is unresolved. The CDR3 is 13 amino acids. In germline, CDR1 is SEHNR, CDR2 FQNEAQ (reference sequence). Trimming removed 5 bases from V and 4 bases from J, with 9 bases in between. CDR3 sequence reads: CASSERAYNEQFF. The CDR3 coding sequence is TGTGCCAGCAGCGAAAGGGCATACAATGAGCAGTTCTTC.

This sequence joins TRBV28 and TRBJ1-5, with D possibly TRBD1 on 5 matching bases. Trimming stripped 5 bases from V and 9 bases from J, with 14 bases between. Germline CDR1 MDHEN, CDR2 SYDVKM. The CDR3 is 13 residues long. The CDR3 DNA reads TGTGCCAGCAGTACCGGGACGGAGCGGCCCCAGCATTTT. This codes for CASSTGTERPQHF.

This chain links TRBV20-1 with TRBJ1-4; D gene uncertain. The V end lost 6 bases, the J end lost 3 bases, and 17 bases lay between the germline ends. The length of the CDR3 is 15 residues. Per the germline V gene, CDR1 is DFQATT and CDR2 is SNEGSKA (reference sequence). The DNA for the CDR3 is TGCAGTGCCCTTATCCCCCAGAACGCTAATGAAAAACTGTTTTTT. Encoded protein: CSALIPQNANEKLFF.

Worth noting for this clonotype: A junction boundary mismatches the germline segment, possibly from a read error. V is TRBV20-1 and J is TRBJ2-3; 12 bases line up with TRBD2. Germline V CDR1 and CDR2: DFQATT, SNEGSKA (reference sequence). The CDR3 has 16 amino acids. Here the CDR3 DNA reads TGTCCAAGACTAGCGGGAGACCCAGCTAGCACAGATACGCAGTATTTT. Its translation is CPRLAGDPASTDTQYF.

V is TRBV18 and J is TRBJ1-1; D unclear. Per the germline V gene, CDR1 is KGHSH and CDR2 is LQKENI. Trimming left V 3 bases short and J 8 bases short, with 10 bases between. CDR3 length equals 12 residues. The CDR3 spells CASSPRREEAFF. The CDR3 DNA reads as TGTGCCAGCTCACCTCGACGGGAGGAAGCTTTCTTT.

The chain is built from TRBV4-3 and TRBJ2-7; D might be TRBD1 (6 bases). CDR3 length equals 15 residues. Germline CDR1 LGHNA, CDR2 YSLEER. V was shortened by 2 bases and J by 7 bases, with 18 bases between the two germline ends. CDR3 loop: CASSQTRGWGNEQYF. The CDR3 nucleotides are TGCGCCAGCAGCCAAACTAGGGGGTGGGGGAATGAGCAGTACTTC.

This clonotype was recorded once. An end of the junction differs from the germline gene, which may be a read error. The genes are TRBV3-1 and TRBJ1-2; possibly TRBD1 for D (6 bases). The germline V gene encodes CDR1 LGHDT and CDR2 YNNKEL (reference sequence). The CDR3 has 14 amino acids. CDR3 nucleotides: TGTGACAGCAGCCAAGATGGCAGGGGAGGCGGCTACACCTTC. Translated, it gives CDSSQDGRGGGYTF. Full variable domain (rest looked up from reference TRBV3-1 and TRBJ1-2): DTAVSQTPKYLVTQMGNDKSIKCEQNLGHDTMYWYKQDSKKFLKIMFSYNNKELIINETVPNRFSPKSPDKAHLNLHINSLELGDSAVYFCDSSQDGRGGGYTFGSGTRLTVV.

This clonotype was counted between two and nine times. The chain links TRBV12-3 or TRBV12-4 to TRBJ2-7; weak D call: TRBD2 (7 bases). V was shortened by 3 bases and J by 4 bases, with 13 bases between the two germline ends. This CDR3 contains 14 residues. CDR3 residues: CASSFAGAGYEQYF. CDR3 DNA sequence: TGTGCCAGCAGTTTCGCGGGGGCTGGGTACGAGCAGTACTTC.

V usage is TRBV20-1 and J usage is TRBJ2-5; D gene unclear. This CDR3 spans 17 amino acids. Germline values: CDR1 DFQATT, CDR2 SNEGSKA (reference sequence). The V and J ends lost 0 bases and 2 bases respectively, with 19 bases between them. CDR3 amino acids: CSARDPLRIALQETQYF. In nucleotides, the CDR3 is TGCAGTGCTAGAGATCCTCTCCGGATAGCTCTACAAGAGACCCAGTACTTC.

CDR3 in amino acids: CASSEGEHEQYF. The DNA of the CDR3 is TGCGCCAGCAGTGAGGGTGAACACGAGCAGTACTTC. The chain uses TRBV10-2 and TRBJ2-4; D is uncertain. Judging by the DNA end, TRBJ2-7 fits better; the J call may be wrong. CDR1 is WSHSY, CDR2 SAAADI, per germline. The CDR3 length is 12 residues.

The rearrangement uses TRBV29-1 and TRBJ2-7, with D tentatively TRBD1 or TRBD2 (5 bases each). Germline loops: CDR1 SQVTM, CDR2 ANQGSEA. The V end lost 1 base, the J end lost 2 bases, and 6 bases lay between the germline ends. This CDR3 contains 12 residues. Written as DNA, the CDR3 is TGCAGCGTTGAAGGGGGACCCTACGAGCAGTACTTC. This encodes CSVEGGPYEQYF.

This clonotype was found a few times. This sequence joins TRBV20-1 and TRBJ2-5; D is uncertain. The J call could be wrong; TRBJ2-7 is a better fit for the DNA end. This CDR3 has 13 amino acids. The germline V gene has CDR1 DFQATT and CDR2 SNEGSKA (reference sequence). CDR3 nucleotides: TGCAGTGCTAGAGGGGCTAGTTCCCACGAGCAGTACTTC. Protein sequence: CSARGASSHEQYF.